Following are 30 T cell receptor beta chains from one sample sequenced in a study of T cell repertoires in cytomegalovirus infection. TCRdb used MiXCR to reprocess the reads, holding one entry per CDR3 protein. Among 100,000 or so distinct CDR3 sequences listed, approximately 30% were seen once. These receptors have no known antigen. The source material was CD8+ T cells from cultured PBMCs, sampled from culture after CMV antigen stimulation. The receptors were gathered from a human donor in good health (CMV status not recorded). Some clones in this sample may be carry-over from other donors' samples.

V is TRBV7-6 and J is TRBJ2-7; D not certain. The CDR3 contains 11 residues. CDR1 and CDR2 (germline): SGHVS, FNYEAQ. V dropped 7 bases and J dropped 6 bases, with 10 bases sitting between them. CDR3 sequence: CASISAAEQYF. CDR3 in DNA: TGTGCCAGCATCTCGGCAGCCGAGCAGTACTTC. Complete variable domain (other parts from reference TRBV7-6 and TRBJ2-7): GAGVSQSPRYKVTKRGQDVALRCDPISGHVSLYWYRQALGQGPEFLTYFNYEAQQDKSGLPNDRFSAERPEGSISTLTIQRTEQRDSAMYRCASISAAEQYFGPGTRLTVT.

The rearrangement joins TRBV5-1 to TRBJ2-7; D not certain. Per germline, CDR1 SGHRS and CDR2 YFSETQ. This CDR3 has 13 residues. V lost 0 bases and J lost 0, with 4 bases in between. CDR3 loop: CASSLAPSYEQYF. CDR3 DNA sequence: TGCGCCAGCAGCTTGGCGCCCTCCTACGAGCAGTACTTC.

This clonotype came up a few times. The CDR3 sequence is CASTEWGGNEKLFF. DNA of the CDR3: TGTGCCAGCACCGAATGGGGGGGAAATGAAAAACTGTTTTTT. The V gene is TRBV2, the J gene TRBJ1-4, with TRBD1 as a possible D gene (5 bases). Trimming took off 7 bases at V and 5 bases at J, with 14 bases between the two ends. From germline, CDR1 is SNHLY and CDR2 FYNNEI. The CDR3 is 14 amino acids.

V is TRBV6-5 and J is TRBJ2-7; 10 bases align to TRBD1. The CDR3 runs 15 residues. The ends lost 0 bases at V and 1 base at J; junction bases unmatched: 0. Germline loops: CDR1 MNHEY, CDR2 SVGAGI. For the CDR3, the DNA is TGTGCCAGCAGTTACTCGGACAGGGGGTCCTACGAGCAGTACTTC. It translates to CASSYSDRGSYEQYF.

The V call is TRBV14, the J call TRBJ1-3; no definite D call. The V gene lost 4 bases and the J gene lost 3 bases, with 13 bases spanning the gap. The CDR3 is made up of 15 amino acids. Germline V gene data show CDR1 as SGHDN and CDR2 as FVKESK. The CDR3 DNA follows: TGTGCCAGCAGCCCCTGGACGGGAGATGGAAACACCATATATTTT. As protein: CASSPWTGDGNTIYF.

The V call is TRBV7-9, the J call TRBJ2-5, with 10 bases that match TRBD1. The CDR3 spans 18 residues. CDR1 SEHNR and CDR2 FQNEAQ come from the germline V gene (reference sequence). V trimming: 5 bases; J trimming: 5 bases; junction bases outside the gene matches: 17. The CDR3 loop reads CASSPERSGTGVWETQYF. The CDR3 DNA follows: TGTGCCAGCAGCCCCGAGAGGTCGGGGACAGGGGTTTGGGAGACCCAGTACTTC.

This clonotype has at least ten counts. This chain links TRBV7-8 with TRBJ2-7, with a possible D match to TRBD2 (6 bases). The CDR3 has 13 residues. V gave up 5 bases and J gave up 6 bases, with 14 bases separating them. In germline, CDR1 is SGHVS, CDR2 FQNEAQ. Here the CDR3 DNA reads TGTGCCAGCAGCACGTCCCAGGGAGGCGAGCAGTACTTC. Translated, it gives CASSTSQGGEQYF.

CDR3 coding DNA: TGTGCCAGCAGTTTCGAGGCTAGCGGATACAATGAGCAGTTCTTC. This encodes CASSFEASGYNEQFF. This chain links TRBV12-3 or TRBV12-4 with TRBJ2-1; the match to TRBD2 covers 7 bases. The CDR3 totals 15 residues. Unmatched junction bases numbered 6, after V lost 3 bases and J lost 4 bases.

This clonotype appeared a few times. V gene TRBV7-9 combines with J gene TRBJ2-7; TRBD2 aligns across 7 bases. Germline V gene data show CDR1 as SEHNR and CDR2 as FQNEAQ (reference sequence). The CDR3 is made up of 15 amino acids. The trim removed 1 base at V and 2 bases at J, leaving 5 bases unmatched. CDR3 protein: CASSLESLAAYEQYF. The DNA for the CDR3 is TGTGCCAGCAGCTTAGAGTCCCTAGCGGCCTACGAGCAGTACTTC.

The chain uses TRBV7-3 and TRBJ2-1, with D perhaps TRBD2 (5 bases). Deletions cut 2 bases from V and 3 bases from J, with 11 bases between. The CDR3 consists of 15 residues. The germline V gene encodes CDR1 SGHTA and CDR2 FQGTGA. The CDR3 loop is CASSLGLGGYNEQFF. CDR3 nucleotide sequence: TGTGCCAGCAGCTTAGGGCTAGGAGGCTACAATGAGCAGTTCTTC.

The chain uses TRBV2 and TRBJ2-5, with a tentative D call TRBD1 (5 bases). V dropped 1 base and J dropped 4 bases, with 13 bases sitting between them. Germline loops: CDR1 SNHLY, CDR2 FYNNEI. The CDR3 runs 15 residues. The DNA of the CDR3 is TGTGCCAGCAGTGAAGTTGGCTATGGGGCAGAGACCCAGTACTTC. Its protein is CASSEVGYGAETQYF.

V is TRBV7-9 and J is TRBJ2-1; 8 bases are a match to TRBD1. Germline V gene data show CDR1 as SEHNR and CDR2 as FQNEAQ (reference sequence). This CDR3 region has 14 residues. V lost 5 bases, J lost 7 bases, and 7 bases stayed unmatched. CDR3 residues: CASSPARTGNEQFF. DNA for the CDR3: TGTGCCAGCAGCCCCGCCCGGACAGGGAATGAGCAGTTCTTC.

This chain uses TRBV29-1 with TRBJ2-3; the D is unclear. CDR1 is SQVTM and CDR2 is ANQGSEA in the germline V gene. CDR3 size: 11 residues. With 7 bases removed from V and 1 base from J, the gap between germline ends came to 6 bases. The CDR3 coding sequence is TGCAGCGCCGATGGCACAGATACGCAGTATTTT. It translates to CSADGTDTQYF.

The CDR3 sequence: CAISEWGALMITDTQYF. In DNA, the CDR3 is TGTGCCATCAGTGAGTGGGGAGCGCTTATGATCACAGATACGCAGTATTTT. The chain links TRBV10-3 to TRBJ2-3; the D gene is possibly TRBD2 (5 bases). The CDR3 spans 17 residues. Germline V lookup: CDR1 ENHRY, CDR2 SYGVKD. Trimming shortened V by 1 base and J by 2 bases, and 16 bases separated the two germline ends.

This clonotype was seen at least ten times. CDR3 loop: CASTASAGGEETQYF. The DNA for the CDR3 is TGTGCCAGCACCGCGTCCGCAGGGGGCGAGGAGACCCAGTACTTC. The rearrangement uses TRBV7-8 and TRBJ2-5; 8 bases fit TRBD1. Per germline, CDR1 SGHVS and CDR2 FQNEAQ. This CDR3 contains 15 residues. The trim removed 7 bases at V and 5 bases at J, leaving 12 bases unmatched.

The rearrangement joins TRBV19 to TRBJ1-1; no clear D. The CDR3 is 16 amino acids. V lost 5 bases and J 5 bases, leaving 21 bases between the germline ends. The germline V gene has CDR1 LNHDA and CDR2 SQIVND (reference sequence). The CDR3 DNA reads TGTGCCAGTAGTCCCCTGTCGTCAGTTTTTAGGACTGAAGCTTTCTTT. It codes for CASSPLSSVFRTEAFF.

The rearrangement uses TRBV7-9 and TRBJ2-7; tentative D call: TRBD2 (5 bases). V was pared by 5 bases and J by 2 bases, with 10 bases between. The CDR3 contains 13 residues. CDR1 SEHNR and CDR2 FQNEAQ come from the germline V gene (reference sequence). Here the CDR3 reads CASSRPEAYEQYF. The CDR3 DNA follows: TGTGCCAGCAGCCGGCCGGAGGCCTACGAGCAGTACTTC.

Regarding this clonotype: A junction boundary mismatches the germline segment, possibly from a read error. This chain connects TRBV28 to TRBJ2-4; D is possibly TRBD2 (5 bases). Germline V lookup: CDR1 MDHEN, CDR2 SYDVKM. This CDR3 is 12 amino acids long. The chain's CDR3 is CASSFRASGRGF. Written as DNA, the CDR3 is TGTGCCAGCAGTTTTCGTGCCAGCGGCCGGGGCTTC.

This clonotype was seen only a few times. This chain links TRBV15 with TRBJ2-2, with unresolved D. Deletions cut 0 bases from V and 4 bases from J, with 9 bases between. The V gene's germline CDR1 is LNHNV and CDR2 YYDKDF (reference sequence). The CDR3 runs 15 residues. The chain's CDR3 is CATSRDLVGTGELFF. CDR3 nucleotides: TGTGCCACCAGCAGAGACCTAGTGGGCACCGGGGAGCTGTTTTTT.

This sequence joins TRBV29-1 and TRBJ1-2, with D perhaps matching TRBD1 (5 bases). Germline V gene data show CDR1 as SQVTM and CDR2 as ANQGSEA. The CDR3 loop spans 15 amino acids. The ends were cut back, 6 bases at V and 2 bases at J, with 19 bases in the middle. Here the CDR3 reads CSVVPASTVNYGYTF. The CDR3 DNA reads TGCAGCGTCGTTCCCGCCTCGACAGTCAACTATGGCTACACCTTC. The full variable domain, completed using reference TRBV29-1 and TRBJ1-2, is SAVISQKPSRDICQRGTSLTIQCQVDSQVTMMFWYRQQPGQSLTLIATANQGSEATYESGFVIDKFPISRPNLTFSTLTVSNMSPEDSSIYLCSVVPASTVNYGYTFGSGTRLTVV.

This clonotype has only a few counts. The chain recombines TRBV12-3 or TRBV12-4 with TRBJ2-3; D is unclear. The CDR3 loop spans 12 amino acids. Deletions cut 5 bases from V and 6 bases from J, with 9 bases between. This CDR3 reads CASSTPLDTQYF. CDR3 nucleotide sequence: TGTGCCAGCAGTACCCCCCTGGATACGCAGTATTTT.

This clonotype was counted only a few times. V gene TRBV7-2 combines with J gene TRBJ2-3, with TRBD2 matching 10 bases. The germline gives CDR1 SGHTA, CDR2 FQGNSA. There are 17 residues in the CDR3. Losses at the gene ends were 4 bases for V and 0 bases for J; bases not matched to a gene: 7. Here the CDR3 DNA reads TGTGCCAGCAGCTCACAGACACTAGCGGGGAGCACAGATACGCAGTATTTT. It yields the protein CASSSQTLAGSTDTQYF.

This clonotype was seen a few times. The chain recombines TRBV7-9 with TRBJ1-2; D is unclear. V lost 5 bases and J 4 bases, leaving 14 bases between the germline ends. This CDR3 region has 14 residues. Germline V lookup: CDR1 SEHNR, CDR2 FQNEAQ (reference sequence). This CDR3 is CASSTLPGVYGYTF. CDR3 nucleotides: TGTGCCAGCAGCACCCTGCCCGGCGTCTATGGCTACACCTTC.

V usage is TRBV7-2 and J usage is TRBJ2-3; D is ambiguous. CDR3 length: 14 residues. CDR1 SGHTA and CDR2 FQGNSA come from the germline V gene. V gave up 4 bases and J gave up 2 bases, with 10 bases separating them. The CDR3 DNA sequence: TGTGCCAGCAGCTCGACCGCGGACACAGATACGCAGTATTTT. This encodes CASSSTADTDTQYF.

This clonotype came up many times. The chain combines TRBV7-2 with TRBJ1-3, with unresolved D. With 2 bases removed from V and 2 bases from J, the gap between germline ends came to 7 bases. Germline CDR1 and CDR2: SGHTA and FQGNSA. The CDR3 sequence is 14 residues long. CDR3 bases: TGTGCCAGCAGCTTACGGGGAACTGGAAACACCATATATTTT. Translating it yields CASSLRGTGNTIYF.

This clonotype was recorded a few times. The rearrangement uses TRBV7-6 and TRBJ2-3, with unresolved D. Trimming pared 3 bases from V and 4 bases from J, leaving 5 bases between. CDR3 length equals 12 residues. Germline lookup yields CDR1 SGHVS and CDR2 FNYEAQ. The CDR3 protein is CASSFTADTQYF. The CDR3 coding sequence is TGTGCCAGCAGCTTTACGGCAGATACGCAGTATTTT. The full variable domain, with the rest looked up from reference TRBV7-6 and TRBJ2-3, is GAGVSQSPRYKVTKRGQDVALRCDPISGHVSLYWYRQALGQGPEFLTYFNYEAQQDKSGLPNDRFSAERPEGSISTLTIQRTEQRDSAMYRCASSFTADTQYFGPGTRLTVL.

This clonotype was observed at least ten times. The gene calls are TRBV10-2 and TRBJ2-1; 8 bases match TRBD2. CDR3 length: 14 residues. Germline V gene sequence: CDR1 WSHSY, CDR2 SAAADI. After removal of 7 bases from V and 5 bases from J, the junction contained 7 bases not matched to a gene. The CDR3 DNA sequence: TGCGCCAGCACCGAAGCGGGGGTCCACAATGAGCAGTTCTTC. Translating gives CASTEAGVHNEQFF.

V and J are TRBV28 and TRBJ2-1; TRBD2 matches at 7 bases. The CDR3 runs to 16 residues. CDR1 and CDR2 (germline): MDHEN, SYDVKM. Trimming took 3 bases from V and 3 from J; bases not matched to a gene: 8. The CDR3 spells CASSFEAGYYYNEQFF. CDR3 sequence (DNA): TGTGCCAGCAGTTTCGAAGCGGGGTACTACTACAATGAGCAGTTCTTC.

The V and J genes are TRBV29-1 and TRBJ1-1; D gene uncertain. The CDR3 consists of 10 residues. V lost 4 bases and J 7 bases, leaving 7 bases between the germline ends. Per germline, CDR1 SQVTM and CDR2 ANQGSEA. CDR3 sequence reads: CSVAGIEAFF. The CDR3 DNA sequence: TGCAGCGTTGCGGGAATTGAAGCTTTCTTT.

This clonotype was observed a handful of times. For the CDR3, the DNA is TGTGCCAGCAGCGCCGGGGGGAGAGGTGAGCAGTTCTTC. This translates into CASSAGGRGEQFF. The chain joins TRBV12-3 or TRBV12-4 to TRBJ2-1; TRBD2 matches 7 bases. The CDR3 contains 13 residues. V lost 6 bases to trimming and J lost 9 bases; unmatched junction nucleotides: 8.